Listed here are 5 T cell receptor beta chains from one sample, sequenced in a study of cytomegalovirus exposure and HLA in healthy donors. Both 60 Vbeta primers and 13 Jbeta primers went into the PCR. TCRdb keeps only in-frame clones here, not all; method: immunoSEQ multiplex PCR. This sample's table has 70,000 or so clones. The sample comprised PBMCs. The receptors were sampled from a man between 35 and 55 years old in good health and CMV-seronegative.

The chain is built from TRBV2 and TRBJ1-5; D remains ambiguous. Germline V lookup: CDR1 SNHLY, CDR2 FYNNEI. There are 12 residues in the CDR3. Trimming took 5 bases from V and 4 from J, leaving 6 bases between them. The chain's CDR3 is CASSRGNQPQHF. The CDR3 coding sequence is TGTGCCAGCAGTCGGGGAAATCAGCCCCAGCATTTT.

The chain combines TRBV29-1 with TRBJ1-3, with D possibly matching TRBD1 (6 bases). This CDR3 has 17 residues. V was trimmed by 3 bases and J by 2 bases, leaving 20 bases between them. Germline V CDR1 and CDR2: SQVTM, ANQGSEA. The CDR3 reads CSVDSIGGGSAGNTIYF. Here the CDR3 DNA reads TGCAGCGTTGATTCAATTGGGGGCGGCTCTGCTGGAAACACCATATATTTT.

The rearrangement links TRBV18 to TRBJ2-1, with D perhaps matching TRBD2 (6 bases). With 0 bases removed from V and 3 bases from J, the gap between germline ends came to 12 bases. This CDR3 region has 16 residues. Germline V gene sequence: CDR1 KGHSH, CDR2 LQKENI. The CDR3 DNA reads TGTGCCAGCTCACCACCGGGTCGGGAGCTCTACAATGAGCAGTTCTTC. Its protein is CASSPPGRELYNEQFF. The full variable domain, in which reference TRBV18 and TRBJ2-1 provide the parts outside the CDR3, is NAGVMQNPRHLVRRRGQEARLRCSPMKGHSHVYWYRQLPEEGLKFMVYLQKENIIDESGMPKERFSAEFPKEGPSILRIQQVVRGDSAAYFCASSPPGRELYNEQFFGPGTRLTVL.

V gene TRBV5-1 combines with J gene TRBJ2-1; D might be TRBD2 (6 bases). The V gene lost 0 bases and the J gene lost 5 bases, with 12 bases spanning the gap. CDR1 SGHRS and CDR2 YFSETQ come from the germline V gene. CDR3 length equals 15 residues. Here the CDR3 DNA reads TGCGCCAGCAGCTTGGAGGGAGGTAGGGACAATGAGCAGTTCTTC. Translating gives CASSLEGGRDNEQFF.

The chain employs TRBV6-5 and TRBJ1-2, with 9 bases aligning to TRBD1. The CDR3 loop spans 12 amino acids. Germline V lookup: CDR1 MNHEY, CDR2 SVGAGI. V trimming: 6 bases; J trimming: 6 bases; junction bases outside the gene matches: 2. The CDR3 spells CASRGDRDGYTF. CDR3 coding DNA: TGTGCCAGCAGGGGGGACAGGGATGGCTACACCTTC.